Detailed here is one T cell receptor beta chain. The data belong to a study of blood T cell repertoires in COVID-19. The germline CDR1 and CDR2 sequences are SGHRS and YFSETQ. The CDR3 runs to 14 residues. With 0 bases removed from V and 4 bases from J, the gap between germline ends came to 10 bases. Assay used: immunoSEQ multiplex PCR; TCRdb lists only in-frame clones, some missing. The sample has 250,000 or so clones, 75% to 95% seen once. The receptor was isolated from a man aged 40-49 years who had been exposed to COVID-19. The rearrangement uses TRBV5-1 and TRBJ1-2; D gene ambiguous. Material: PBMCs or T cells enriched from blood (not recorded which). The CDR3 sequence is CASSLDGLSYGYTF. The CDR3 DNA follows: TGCGCCAGCAGCTTGGACGGACTTTCCTATGGCTACACCTTC.